This is a list of T cell receptor beta chains from one sample in a study of cytomegalovirus exposure and HLA in healthy donors. Libraries were prepared by immunoSEQ multiplex PCR; TCRdb keeps only in-frame clonotypes and omits some of them. The sample contains about 130,000 clones, 89% of which appear only once. Specimen: PBMCs. These receptor sequences come from a woman between 18 and 29 years old in good health and CMV-seropositive. The CDR3 runs from the conserved cysteine through the conserved F or W. Fields, in order: D gene, clone size, V gene, J gene, CDR3 DNA, CDR3 protein. A D gene is named only where the DNA matches it firmly. The size of a clone is reported for some rows only, either as once, few or many, or as a class for expanded clones.

d_gene: TRBD1
abundance: NA
v_gene: TRBV15
j_gene: TRBJ1-1
CDR3nt: TGTGCCACCTCGTCGGACAGGCGGGCGGACACTGAAGCTTTCTTT
CDR3aa: CATSSDRRADTEAFF

d_gene: NA
abundance: NA
v_gene: TRBV28
j_gene: TRBJ1-2
CDR3nt: TGTGCCAGCAGTTTTCTAGATCGGTTAGCTAACTATGGCTACACCTTC
CDR3aa: CASSFLDRLANYGYTF

d_gene: TRBD1
abundance: once
v_gene: TRBV5-1
j_gene: TRBJ2-5
CDR3nt: TGCGCCAGCAGCGTGGGACAGGCCCAAGAGACCCAGTACTTC
CDR3aa: CASSVGQAQETQYF

d_gene: NA
abundance: NA
v_gene: TRBV2
j_gene: TRBJ1-4
CDR3nt: TGTGCCAGCAGTGACAACCCGAGGGAGGGAGGGACTAATGAAAAACTGTTTTTT
CDR3aa: CASSDNPREGGTNEKLFF

d_gene: TRBD2
abundance: NA
v_gene: TRBV27
j_gene: TRBJ2-5
CDR3nt: TGTGCCAGTGGTAGCGGGGGTGGAGAGACCCAGTACTTC
CDR3aa: CASGSGGGETQYF

d_gene: TRBD2
abundance: NA
v_gene: TRBV5-1
j_gene: TRBJ2-3
CDR3nt: TGCGCCAGCAGCCCGAGCGGGGTGGGCACAGATACGCAGTATTTT
CDR3aa: CASSPSGVGTDTQYF

d_gene: TRBD2
abundance: once
v_gene: TRBV11-2
j_gene: TRBJ2-1
CDR3nt: TGTGCCAGCAGCTTAGTGAGGTCAAGCGGGGGGGCTGTGGGCAATGAGCAGTTCTTC
CDR3aa: CASSLVRSSGGAVGNEQFF

d_gene: TRBD2
abundance: few
v_gene: TRBV5-6
j_gene: TRBJ2-1
CDR3nt: TGTGCCAGCAGCTTGAGGCGGGGGATCTTGGATGAGCAGTTCTTC
CDR3aa: CASSLRRGILDEQFF

d_gene: TRBD2
abundance: NA
v_gene: TRBV5-1
j_gene: TRBJ2-5
CDR3nt: TGCGCCAGCAGCTTGAGCCTAGCGGGGATCGGAGAGACCCAGTACTTC
CDR3aa: CASSLSLAGIGETQYF

d_gene: NA
abundance: NA
v_gene: TRBV19
j_gene: TRBJ1-1
CDR3nt: TGTGCCAGTAGTATTGGTCCGGGGACTGAAGCTTTCTTT
CDR3aa: CASSIGPGTEAFF

d_gene: TRBD2
abundance: NA
v_gene: TRBV6-1
j_gene: TRBJ2-7
CDR3nt: TGTGCCAGCAGTGAGGTAGCGGGGGTCGGCGAGCAGTACTTC
CDR3aa: CASSEVAGVGEQYF

d_gene: TRBD1
abundance: NA
v_gene: TRBV7-2
j_gene: TRBJ2-1
CDR3nt: TGTGCCAGCAGCAACAGGGGCGGTGAGCAGTTCTTC
CDR3aa: CASSNRGGEQFF

d_gene: TRBD1
abundance: NA
v_gene: TRBV5-6
j_gene: TRBJ2-1
CDR3nt: TGTGCCAGCAGCTGGGGACAGGGGGATGAGCAGTTCTTC
CDR3aa: CASSWGQGDEQFF

d_gene: TRBD1
abundance: NA
v_gene: TRBV9
j_gene: TRBJ2-5
CDR3nt: TGTGCCAGCAGCCCAGGGGGCCTTAGAAGCCACAAAGAGACCCAGTACTTC
CDR3aa: CASSPGGLRSHKETQYF

d_gene: NA
abundance: NA
v_gene: TRBV6-5
j_gene: TRBJ2-2
CDR3nt: TGTGCCAGCAGTTCCCCTTATAACGGGGAGCTGTTTTTT
CDR3aa: CASSSPYNGELFF

d_gene: NA
abundance: NA
v_gene: TRBV4-2
j_gene: TRBJ1-3
CDR3nt: TGTGCCAGCAGCCAAGATAATGCAGGCTACTCTGGAAACACCATATATTTT
CDR3aa: CASSQDNAGYSGNTIYF

d_gene: TRBD1
abundance: NA
v_gene: TRBV7-8
j_gene: TRBJ2-5
CDR3nt: TGTGCCAGCAGCGTCCCCGGGACAGGGGGCGGAGAGACCCAGTACTTC
CDR3aa: CASSVPGTGGGETQYF